These 22 T cell receptor beta chains were sequenced from one sample in a study of control samples from healthy donors and cancer patients. Only in-frame clones appear in the TCRdb table, and some are missing; sequencing was by immunoSEQ multiplex PCR. The repertoire includes 100,000 to 150,000 clones, 80% to 95% of them detected once, and around 2.5% sits in the top ten. Sequencing input: blood. The receptors were sampled from a man in his forties in good health.

The CDR3 region is CATSTRSGPTDTQYF. CDR3 coding DNA: TGTGCCACCAGCACAAGAAGCGGACCCACGGATACGCAGTATTTT. The chain is built from TRBV15 and TRBJ2-3, with D possibly being TRBD2 (5 bases). Germline values: CDR1 LNHNV, CDR2 YYDKDF (reference sequence). Trimming shortened V by 4 bases and J by 6 bases, and 17 bases separated the two germline ends. The CDR3 spans 15 residues.

The chain employs TRBV7-9 and TRBJ2-1; 12 bases are shared with TRBD2. Per the germline V gene, CDR1 is SEHNR and CDR2 is FQNEAQ (reference sequence). The CDR3 totals 19 residues. J gave up 0 bases and V 0 bases, and 6 bases lay outside the gene matches. CDR3 amino acids: CASSLAQLAGGSSYNEQFF. The CDR3 DNA follows: TGTGCCAGCAGCTTAGCGCAACTAGCGGGGGGTAGCTCCTACAATGAGCAGTTCTTC.

The chain uses TRBV5-8 and TRBJ2-1; D is perhaps TRBD1 or TRBD2 (5 bases each). Deletions cut 0 bases from V and 4 bases from J, with 11 bases between. CDR1 SGHTS and CDR2 YDEGEE come from the germline V gene. CDR3 length equals 15 residues. CDR3 sequence: CASSLGGSPYNEQFF. The CDR3, as DNA: TGTGCCAGCAGCTTGGGGGGGTCCCCTTACAATGAGCAGTTCTTC. Variable domain in full (rest from reference TRBV5-8 and TRBJ2-1): EAGVTQSPTHLIKTRGQQATLRCSPISGHTSVYWYQQALGLGLQFLLWYDEGEERNRGNFPPRFSGRQFPNYSSELNVNALELEDSALYLCASSLGGSPYNEQFFGPGTRLTVL.

This clone has just a few counts. The identical CDR3 is also encoded by other nucleotide sequences in the sample. The genes are TRBV7-9 and TRBJ2-1, with 11 bases lining up with TRBD2. Per germline, CDR1 SEHNR and CDR2 FQNEAQ (reference sequence). The CDR3 is 16 residues long. The ends lost 2 bases at V and 2 bases at J; junction bases unmatched: 2. The CDR3 sequence is CASSLSLAGAYNEQFF. CDR3 DNA sequence: TGTGCCAGCAGCTTATCACTAGCGGGGGCCTACAATGAGCAGTTCTTC.

J is TRBJ2-5 and V is TRBV5-1; possible D gene TRBD2, 5 bases. The germline CDR1 and CDR2 sequences are SGHRS and YFSETQ. V shed 1 base and J shed 0 bases, with 10 bases lying between them. The CDR3 spans 15 residues. CDR3 sequence reads: CASSLQPGNQETQYF. The CDR3 DNA is TGCGCCAGCAGCTTGCAGCCGGGGAACCAAGAGACCCAGTACTTC. Supplemented by reference TRBV5-1 and TRBJ2-5, the full variable domain reads KAGVTQTPRYLIKTRGQQVTLSCSPISGHRSVSWYQQTPGQGLQFLFEYFSETQRNKGNFPGRFSGRQFSNSRSEMNVSTLELGDSALYLCASSLQPGNQETQYFGPGTRLLVL.

The chain uses TRBV2 and TRBJ1-1; D gene ambiguous. Germline assignment: CDR1 SNHLY and CDR2 FYNNEI. The CDR3 extends over 11 amino acids. Trimming took off 2 bases at V and 6 bases at J, with 4 bases between the two ends. The CDR3 bases are TGTGCCAGCAGTGAATATTCTGAAGCTTTCTTT. It encodes CASSEYSEAFF.

V usage is TRBV27 and J usage is TRBJ1-5, with unresolved D. CDR3 length: 14 residues. V lost 5 bases and J 0 bases, leaving 8 bases between the germline ends. CDR1 and CDR2 (germline): MNHEY, SMNVEV (reference sequence). CDR3 amino acids: CASSRVYSNQPQHF. The CDR3 nucleotides are TGTGCCAGCAGTCGAGTCTATAGCAATCAGCCCCAGCATTTT.

This chain uses TRBV9 with TRBJ2-3; D is unclear. V was shortened by 2 bases and J by 0 bases, with 10 bases between the two germline ends. Germline CDR1 is SGDLS and CDR2 is YYNGEE. This CDR3 contains 15 residues. The CDR3 here is CASSVLLSSTDTQYF. CDR3 coding DNA: TGTGCCAGCAGCGTTCTACTATCTAGCACAGATACGCAGTATTTT.

This clone was seen a single time. CDR3 DNA: TGTGCCAGCAGCTTCCCGGACGTTAGCAGACGCACAGATACGCAGTATTTT. Its translation: CASSFPDVSRRTDTQYF. V usage is TRBV21-1 and J usage is TRBJ2-3. TRBV21-1 is flagged as a pseudogene. The CDR3 covers 17 residues.

This clone was counted a single time. CDR3 protein: CASSHGQEGEQYF. The DNA of the CDR3 is TGTGCCAGCAGCCACGGACAGGAGGGGGAGCAGTACTTC. This chain links TRBV3-1 (or the pseudogene TRBV3-2) with TRBJ2-7; D may be TRBD1 (7 bases). The germline CDR1 and CDR2 sequences are LGHDT and YNNKEL (reference sequence). The CDR3 runs 13 residues. Trimming removed 3 bases at V and 7 bases at J, with 13 bases between.

This clone occurred once. The V gene is TRBV6-2 or TRBV6-3, the J gene TRBJ2-4; 8 bases line up with TRBD1. Germline V CDR1 and CDR2: MNHEY, SVGEGT. The trim removed 4 bases at V and 4 bases at J, leaving 3 bases unmatched. This CDR3 has 14 amino acids. CDR3 DNA: TGTGCCAGCAGTTGGGGGACAGGAAAAAACATTCAGTACTTC. This translates into CASSWGTGKNIQYF.

The V call is TRBV6-5, the J call TRBJ2-1, with 8 positions matching TRBD1. Per germline, CDR1 MNHEY and CDR2 SVGAGI. This CDR3 region has 13 residues. V was clipped by 9 bases and J by 3 bases; unmatched bases: 4. CDR3 in amino acids: CASTTGVYNEQFF. Written as DNA, the CDR3 is TGTGCCAGTACGACAGGGGTCTACAATGAGCAGTTCTTC.

The chain links TRBV24-1 to TRBJ2-1, with 10 bases fitting TRBD2. Per the germline V gene, CDR1 is KGHDR and CDR2 is SFDVKD. The CDR3 extends over 16 amino acids. After removal of 10 bases from V and 7 bases from J, the junction contained 15 bases not matched to a gene. CDR3 bases: TGTGCCACGACGGTCGGGGCAGCGGGGGGGATGAATGAGCAGTTCTTC. It translates to CATTVGAAGGMNEQFF.

The V and J genes are TRBV3-1 (or the pseudogene TRBV3-2) and TRBJ2-1, with TRBD2 matching over 9 bases. Germline CDR1 is LGHDT and CDR2 is YNNKEL (reference sequence). The V gene end was trimmed by 1 base and the J gene end by 7 bases; junction bases not matched to a gene: 8. The CDR3 runs to 16 residues. CDR3 bases: TGTGCCAGCAGCCAAGTGGGCGGGGGGGCCAGTAATGAGCAGTTCTTC. It yields the protein CASSQVGGGASNEQFF.

The CDR3 protein is CASSEIGTAGTETQYF. In DNA, the CDR3 is TGTGCCAGCAGTGAAATTGGGACGGCGGGGACCGAGACCCAGTACTTC. The chain combines TRBV2 with TRBJ2-5; a possible D gene is TRBD2 (6 bases). CDR3 size: 16 residues. Trimming left V 2 bases short and J 5 bases short, with 18 bases between. The germline V gene has CDR1 SNHLY and CDR2 FYNNEI. Based on the CDR3 plus reference TRBV2 and TRBJ2-5, the full variable domain is EPEVTQTPSHQVTQMGQEVILRCVPISNHLYFYWYRQILGQKVEFLVSFYNNEISEKSEIFDDQFSVERPDGSNFTLKIRSTKLEDSAMYFCASSEIGTAGTETQYFGPGTRLLVL.

This sequence joins TRBV24-1 and TRBJ2-3; D possibly matches TRBD1 or TRBD2 (7 bases each). In germline, CDR1 is KGHDR, CDR2 SFDVKD. Trimming pared 4 bases from V and 6 bases from J, leaving 19 bases between. The CDR3 spans 16 residues. The CDR3 loop is CATSDPRGGPGDTQYF. The CDR3 bases are TGTGCCACCAGTGACCCCAGGGGGGGGCCCGGGGATACGCAGTATTTT.

This clone was found once. The chain carries TRBV30 and TRBJ1-2; TRBD1 agrees at 9 bases. Trimming at V came to 8 bases and at J to 4 bases, leaving 14 bases not matched to a gene. Germline CDR1 is GTSNPN and CDR2 is SVGIG (reference sequence). The CDR3 runs to 15 residues. The CDR3 spells CASLTGGAGGYGYTF. CDR3 nucleotide sequence: TGTGCCAGCCTCACAGGGGGCGCAGGGGGCTATGGCTACACCTTC.

This sequence joins TRBV18 and TRBJ1-1; possible D gene TRBD1, 5 bases. Germline-derived CDR1 and CDR2 are KGHSH and LQKENI. CDR3 length: 17 amino acids. Deletions cut 4 bases from V and 0 bases from J, with 18 bases between. The CDR3 DNA sequence: TGTGCCAGCTCACGGGCCGGGGGGTCCAATATGAACACTGAAGCTTTCTTT. This codes for CASSRAGGSNMNTEAFF.

This sequence joins TRBV7-8 and TRBJ2-5; tentatively, D is TRBD2 (7 bases). This CDR3 is 17 amino acids long. V was pared by 1 base and J by 4 bases, with 19 bases between. Germline V CDR1 and CDR2: SGHVS, FQNEAQ. CDR3 nucleotides: TGTGCCAGCAGCTTAGGGGGGGGCAGGGGAAAGGGAGAGACCCAGTACTTC. Protein: CASSLGGGRGKGETQYF.

This chain connects TRBV5-1 to TRBJ1-1, with D hard to call. The germline CDR1 and CDR2 sequences are SGHRS and YFSETQ. Trimming left V 1 base short and J 5 bases short, with 9 bases between. The CDR3 has 13 residues. CDR3 bases: TGCGCCAGCAGCTTGCTTCCTGAGACTGAAGCTTTCTTT. Its translation is CASSLLPETEAFF. Using reference TRBV5-1 and TRBJ1-1 for the parts outside the CDR3, the full variable domain is KAGVTQTPRYLIKTRGQQVTLSCSPISGHRSVSWYQQTPGQGLQFLFEYFSETQRNKGNFPGRFSGRQFSNSRSEMNVSTLELGDSALYLCASSLLPETEAFFGQGTRLTVV.

The chain uses TRBV2 and TRBJ1-2; no clear D gene. The CDR3 runs 13 residues. CDR1 and CDR2 (germline): SNHLY, FYNNEI. Trimming took off 5 bases at V and 6 bases at J, with 13 bases between the two ends. As DNA, the CDR3 is TGTGCCAGCAGTTTGAAGCAGAGGAATGGCTACACCTTC. It translates to CASSLKQRNGYTF.

The genes are TRBV29-1 and TRBJ1-3; TRBD1 matches 11 bases. CDR3 size: 13 residues. The germline CDR1 and CDR2 sequences are SQVTM and ANQGSEA. V lost 7 bases, J lost 4 bases, and 3 bases stayed unmatched. CDR3 loop: CSAGQGAGNTIYF. CDR3 nucleotides: TGCAGCGCTGGACAGGGGGCCGGAAACACCATATATTTT. Using reference TRBV29-1 and TRBJ1-3 for the parts outside the CDR3, the full variable domain is SAVISQKPSRDICQRGTSLTIQCQVDSQVTMMFWYRQQPGQSLTLIATANQGSEATYESGFVIDKFPISRPNLTFSTLTVSNMSPEDSSIYLCSAGQGAGNTIYFGEGSWLTVV.